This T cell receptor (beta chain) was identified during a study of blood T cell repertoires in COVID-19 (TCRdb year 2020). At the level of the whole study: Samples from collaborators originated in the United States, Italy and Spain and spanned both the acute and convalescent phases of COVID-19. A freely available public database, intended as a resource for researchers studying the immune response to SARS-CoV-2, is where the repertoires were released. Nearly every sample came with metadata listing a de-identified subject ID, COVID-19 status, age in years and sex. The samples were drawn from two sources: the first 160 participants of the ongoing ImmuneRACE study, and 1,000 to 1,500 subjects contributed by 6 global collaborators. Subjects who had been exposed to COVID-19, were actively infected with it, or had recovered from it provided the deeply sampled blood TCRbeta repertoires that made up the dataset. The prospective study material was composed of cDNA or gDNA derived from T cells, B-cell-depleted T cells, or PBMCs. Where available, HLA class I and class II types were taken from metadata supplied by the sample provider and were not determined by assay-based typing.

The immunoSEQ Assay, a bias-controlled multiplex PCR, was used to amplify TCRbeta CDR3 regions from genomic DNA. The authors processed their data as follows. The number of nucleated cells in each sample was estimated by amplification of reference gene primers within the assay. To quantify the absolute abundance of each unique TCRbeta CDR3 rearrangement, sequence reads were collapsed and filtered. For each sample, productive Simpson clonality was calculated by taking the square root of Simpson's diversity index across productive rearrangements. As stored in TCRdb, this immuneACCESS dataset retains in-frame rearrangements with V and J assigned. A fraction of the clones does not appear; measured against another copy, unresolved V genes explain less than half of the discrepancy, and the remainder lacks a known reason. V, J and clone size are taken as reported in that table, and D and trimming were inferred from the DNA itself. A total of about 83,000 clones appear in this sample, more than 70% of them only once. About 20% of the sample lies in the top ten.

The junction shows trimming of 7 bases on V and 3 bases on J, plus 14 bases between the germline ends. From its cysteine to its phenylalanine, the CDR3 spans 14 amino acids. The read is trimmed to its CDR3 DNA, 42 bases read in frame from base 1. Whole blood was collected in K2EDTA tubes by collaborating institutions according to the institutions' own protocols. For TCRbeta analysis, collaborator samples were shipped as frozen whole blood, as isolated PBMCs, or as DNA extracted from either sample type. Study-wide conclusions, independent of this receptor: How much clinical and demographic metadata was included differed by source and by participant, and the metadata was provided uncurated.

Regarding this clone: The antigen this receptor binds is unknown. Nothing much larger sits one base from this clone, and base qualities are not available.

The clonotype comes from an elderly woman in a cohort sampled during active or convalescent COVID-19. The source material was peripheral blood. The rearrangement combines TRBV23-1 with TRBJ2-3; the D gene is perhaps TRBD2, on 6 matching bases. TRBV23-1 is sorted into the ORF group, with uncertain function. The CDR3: CASKFGSGTDTQYF. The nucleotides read TGCGCCAGCAAATTCGGGAGTGGAACAGATACGCAGTATTTT.